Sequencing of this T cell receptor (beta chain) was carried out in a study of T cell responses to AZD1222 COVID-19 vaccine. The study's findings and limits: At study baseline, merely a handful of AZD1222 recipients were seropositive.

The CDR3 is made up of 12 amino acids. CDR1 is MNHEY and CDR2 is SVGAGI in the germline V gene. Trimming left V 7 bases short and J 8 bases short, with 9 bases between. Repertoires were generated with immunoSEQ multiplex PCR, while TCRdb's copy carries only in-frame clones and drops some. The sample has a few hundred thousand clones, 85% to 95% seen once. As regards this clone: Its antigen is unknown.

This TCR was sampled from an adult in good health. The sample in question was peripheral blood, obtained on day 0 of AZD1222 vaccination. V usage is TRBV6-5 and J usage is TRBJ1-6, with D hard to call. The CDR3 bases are TGTGCCAGCACCCGAAGGGATTCACCCCTCCACTTT. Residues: CASTRRDSPLHF.